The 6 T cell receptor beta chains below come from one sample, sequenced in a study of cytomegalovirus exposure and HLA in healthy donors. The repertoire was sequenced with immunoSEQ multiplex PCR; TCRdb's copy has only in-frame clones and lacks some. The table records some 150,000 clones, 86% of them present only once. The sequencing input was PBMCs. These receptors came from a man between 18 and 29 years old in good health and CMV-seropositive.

The CDR3 is CASSLGARAPLHF. The DNA for the CDR3 is TGTGCCAGCAGCTTAGGTGCCAGGGCACCCCTCCACTTT. The rearrangement joins TRBV7-9 to TRBJ1-6; possibly TRBD1 for D (5 bases). Germline V gene lookup returns CDR1 SEHNR and CDR2 FQNEAQ (reference sequence). This CDR3 spans 13 amino acids. V was cut by 1 base and J by 11 bases, with 9 bases left in between.

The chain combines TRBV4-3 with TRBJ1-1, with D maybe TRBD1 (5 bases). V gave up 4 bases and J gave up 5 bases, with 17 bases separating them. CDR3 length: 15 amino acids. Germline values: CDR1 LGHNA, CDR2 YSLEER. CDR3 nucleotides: TGCGCCAGCAGCCCTTCGGGGGGGTCTATGACTGAAGCTTTCTTT. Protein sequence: CASSPSGGSMTEAFF.

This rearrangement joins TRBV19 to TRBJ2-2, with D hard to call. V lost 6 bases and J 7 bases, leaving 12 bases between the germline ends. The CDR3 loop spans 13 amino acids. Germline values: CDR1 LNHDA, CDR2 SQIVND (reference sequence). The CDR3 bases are TGTGCCAGTAGGACTCTTCTTTTCGGGGAGCTGTTTTTT. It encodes CASRTLLFGELFF.

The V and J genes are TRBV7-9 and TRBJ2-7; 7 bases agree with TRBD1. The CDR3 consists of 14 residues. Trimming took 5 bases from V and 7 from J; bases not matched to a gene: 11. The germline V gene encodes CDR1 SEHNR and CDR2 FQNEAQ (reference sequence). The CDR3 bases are TGTGCCAGCAGCCGAGGGACAGACGGATTAGAGCAGTACTTC. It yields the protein CASSRGTDGLEQYF.

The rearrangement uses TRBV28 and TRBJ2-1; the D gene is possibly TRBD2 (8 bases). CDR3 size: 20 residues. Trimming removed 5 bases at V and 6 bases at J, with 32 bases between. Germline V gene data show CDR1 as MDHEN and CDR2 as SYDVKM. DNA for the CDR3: TGTGCCAGCAGTGTTTCGGGACAGATAGCGGGGCCCCCAGGGGTCAATGAGCAGTTCTTC. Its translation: CASSVSGQIAGPPGVNEQFF.

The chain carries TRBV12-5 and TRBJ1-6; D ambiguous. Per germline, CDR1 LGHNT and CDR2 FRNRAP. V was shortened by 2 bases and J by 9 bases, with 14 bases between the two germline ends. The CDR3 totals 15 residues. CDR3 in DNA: TGTGCTAGTGGTTTGAGCGCCGTTCCGCGTTCACCCCTCCACTTT. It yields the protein CASGLSAVPRSPLHF.